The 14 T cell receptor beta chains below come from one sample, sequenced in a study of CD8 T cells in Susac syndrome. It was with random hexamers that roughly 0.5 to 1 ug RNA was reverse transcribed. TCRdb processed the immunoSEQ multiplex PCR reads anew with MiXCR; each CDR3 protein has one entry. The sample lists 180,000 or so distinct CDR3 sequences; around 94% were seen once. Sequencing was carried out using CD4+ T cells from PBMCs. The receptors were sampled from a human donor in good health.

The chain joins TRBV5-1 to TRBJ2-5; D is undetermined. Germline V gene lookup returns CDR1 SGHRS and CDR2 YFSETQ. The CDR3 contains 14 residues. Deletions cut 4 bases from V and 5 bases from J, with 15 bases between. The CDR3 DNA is TGCGCCAGCAGCCGCGACGGCGGTTGGGAGACCCAGTACTTC. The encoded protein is CASSRDGGWETQYF.

CDR3 region: CASSQVYEQYF. CDR3 DNA: TGTGCCAGCAGTCAAGTCTACGAGCAGTACTTC. This chain connects TRBV6-2 or TRBV6-3 to TRBJ2-7; D is unclear. V lost 5 bases, J lost 3 bases, and 5 bases lay in between. CDR3 length equals 11 residues. Germline lookup yields CDR1 MNHEY and CDR2 SVGEGT.

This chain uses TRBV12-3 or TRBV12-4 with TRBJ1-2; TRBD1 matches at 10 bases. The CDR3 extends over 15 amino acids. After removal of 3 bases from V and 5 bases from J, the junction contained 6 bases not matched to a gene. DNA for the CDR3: TGTGCCAGCAGTTTCGAGACAGGGGGCGGTTATGGCTACACCTTC. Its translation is CASSFETGGGYGYTF.

Written as DNA, the CDR3 is TGCAGTGCTAGGTCGATGGGCAGGGCTACCTACGAGCAGTACTTC. Protein: CSARSMGRATYEQYF. The chain has TRBV20-1 and TRBJ2-7; weak D call: TRBD1 (5 bases). The germline V and J ends were trimmed by 3 bases and 2 bases, with 17 bases remaining between them. CDR1 is DFQATT and CDR2 is SNEGSKA in the germline V gene (reference sequence). The CDR3 extends over 15 amino acids.

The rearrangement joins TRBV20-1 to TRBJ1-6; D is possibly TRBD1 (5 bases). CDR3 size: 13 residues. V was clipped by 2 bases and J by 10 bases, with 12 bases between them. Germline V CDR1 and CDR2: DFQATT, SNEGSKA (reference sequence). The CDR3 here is CSARPQGKSPLHF. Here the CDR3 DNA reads TGCAGTGCTAGACCCCAGGGAAAGTCACCCCTCCACTTT.

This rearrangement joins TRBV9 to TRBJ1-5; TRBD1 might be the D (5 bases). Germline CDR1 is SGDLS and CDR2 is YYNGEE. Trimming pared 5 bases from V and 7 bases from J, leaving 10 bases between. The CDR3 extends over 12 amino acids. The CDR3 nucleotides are TGTGCCAGCAGGCGGGGGAGACAGCCCCAGCATTTT. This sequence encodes CASRRGRQPQHF.

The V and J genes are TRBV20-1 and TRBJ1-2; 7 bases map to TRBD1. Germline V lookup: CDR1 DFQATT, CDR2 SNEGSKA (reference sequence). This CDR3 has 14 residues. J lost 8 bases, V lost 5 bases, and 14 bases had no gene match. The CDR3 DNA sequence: TGCAGTGCTGGTGCCGGGACAGACCCTACGGGCTACACCTTC. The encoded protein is CSAGAGTDPTGYTF.

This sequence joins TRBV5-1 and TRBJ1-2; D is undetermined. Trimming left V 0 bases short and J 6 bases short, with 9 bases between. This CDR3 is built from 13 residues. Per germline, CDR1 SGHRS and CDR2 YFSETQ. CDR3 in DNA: TGCGCCAGCAGCTTGGGTAGCTTCAATGGCTACACCTTC. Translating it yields CASSLGSFNGYTF.

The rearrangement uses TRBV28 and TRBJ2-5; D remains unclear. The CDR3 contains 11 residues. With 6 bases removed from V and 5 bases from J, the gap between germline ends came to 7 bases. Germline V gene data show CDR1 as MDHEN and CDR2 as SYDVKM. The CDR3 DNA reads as TGTGCCAGCAGCACCGGGGAGACCCAGTACTTC. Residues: CASSTGETQYF.

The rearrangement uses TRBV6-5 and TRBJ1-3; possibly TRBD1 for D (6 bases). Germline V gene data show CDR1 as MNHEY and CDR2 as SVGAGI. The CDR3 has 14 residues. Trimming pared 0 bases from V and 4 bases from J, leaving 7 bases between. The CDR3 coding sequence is TGTGCCAGCAGTTACTCCACAGGGGGAAACACCATATATTTT. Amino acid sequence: CASSYSTGGNTIYF.

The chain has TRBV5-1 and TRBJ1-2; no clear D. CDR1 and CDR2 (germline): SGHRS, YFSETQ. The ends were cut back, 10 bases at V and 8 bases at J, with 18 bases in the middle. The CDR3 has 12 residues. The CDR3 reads CAVRTQPGGYTF. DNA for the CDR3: TGCGCCGTCAGGACTCAACCAGGAGGCTACACCTTC.

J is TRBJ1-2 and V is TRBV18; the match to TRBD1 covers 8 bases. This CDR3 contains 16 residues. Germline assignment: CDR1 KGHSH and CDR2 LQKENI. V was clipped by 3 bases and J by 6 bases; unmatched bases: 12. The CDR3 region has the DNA TGTGCCAGCTCACCTACTTGGGACAGGTCGAGGGATGGCTACACCTTC. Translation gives CASSPTWDRSRDGYTF.

CDR3 coding DNA: TGCGCCAGCAGCCCTTCAAGCGGGTTCGGCAATGAGCAGTTCTTC. Translated: CASSPSSGFGNEQFF. J is TRBJ2-1 and V is TRBV4-3; D might be TRBD2 (6 bases). Trimming pared 4 bases from V and 6 bases from J, leaving 16 bases between. The CDR3 is made up of 15 amino acids. Looked up from germline, CDR1 is LGHNA and CDR2 is YSLEER.

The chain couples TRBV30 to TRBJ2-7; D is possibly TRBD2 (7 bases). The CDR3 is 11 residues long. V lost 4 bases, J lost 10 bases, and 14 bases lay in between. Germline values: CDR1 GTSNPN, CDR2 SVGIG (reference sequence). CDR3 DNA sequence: TGTGCCTGGAAGGGCGGGGGCCTCCAGTACTTC. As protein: CAWKGGGLQYF. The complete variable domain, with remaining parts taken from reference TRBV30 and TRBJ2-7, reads SQTIHQWPATLVQPVGSPLSLECTVEGTSNPNLYWYRQAAGRGLQLLFYSVGIGQISSEVPQNLSASRPQDRQFILSSKKLLLSDSGFYLCAWKGGGLQYFGPGTRLTVT.